These 28 T cell receptor beta chains came from one sample sequenced in a study of shared clonotypes between healthy human individuals. CD8 cells regarded as naive lacked CD45RO, were positively chosen for CCR7, and omitted terminally differentiated effector memory CD45RA+ cells. The protocol was immunoSEQ multiplex PCR, while the TCRdb copy is restricted to in-frame clones and leaves out a portion. The sample comprises some 1,900,000 clones, just under 95% of which are singletons, and 1% to 1.5% rests with the top ten. The sequencing input was naive CD8+ T cells sorted from blood. These receptors all stem from a man younger than 35 in good health.

The chain combines TRBV9 with TRBJ2-7; unclear D gene. Germline V gives CDR1 SGDLS, CDR2 YYNGEE. Trimming removed 3 bases from V and 7 bases from J, with 26 bases in between. This CDR3 is built from 17 residues. This chain's CDR3 is CASSAGYGEVDGREQYF. DNA for the CDR3: TGTGCCAGCAGCGCAGGATATGGGGAAGTCGACGGTCGGGAGCAGTACTTC.

V usage is TRBV10-3 and J usage is TRBJ1-2; D might be TRBD1 (6 bases). The germline V gene has CDR1 ENHRY and CDR2 SYGVKD. The CDR3 totals 14 residues. V lost 11 bases to trimming and J lost 4 bases, with 20 bases between them. The CDR3: CASSQDSRTYGYTF. CDR3 sequence (DNA): TGTGCCTCTTCCCAGGACAGTCGTACCTATGGCTACACCTTC.

This chain joins TRBV7-9 and TRBJ2-1; 8 nucleotides match TRBD2. J was trimmed by 4 bases and V by 1 base; bases with no gene match: 9. CDR3 length equals 17 residues. Germline V gives CDR1 SEHNR, CDR2 FQNEAQ (reference sequence). CDR3 sequence (DNA): TGTGCCAGCAGCTTAGATAGTTCGACTAGCGCTTACAATGAGCAGTTCTTC. This codes for CASSLDSSTSAYNEQFF.

This chain joins TRBV13 and TRBJ1-1, with D unresolved. The germline V gene has CDR1 PRHDT and CDR2 FYEKMQ (reference sequence). V lost 5 bases and J 9 bases, leaving 19 bases between the germline ends. The CDR3 totals 14 residues. CDR3 residues: CASSLPSDPPKAFF. DNA of the CDR3: TGTGCCAGCAGCCTCCCGAGTGACCCGCCAAAAGCTTTCTTT.

The V and J genes are TRBV2 and TRBJ1-2; tentative D call: TRBD1 (6 bases). The germline CDR1 and CDR2 sequences are SNHLY and FYNNEI. Trimming took 1 base from V and 5 from J, leaving 8 bases between them. The CDR3 totals 13 residues. The CDR3 region is CASSEGQGYGYTF. In DNA form, the CDR3 reads TGTGCCAGCAGTGAAGGCCAGGGGTATGGCTACACCTTC.

The chain links TRBV19 to TRBJ1-3; D call uncertain. This CDR3 is 16 amino acids long. Per the germline V gene, CDR1 is LNHDA and CDR2 is SQIVND (reference sequence). The germline V and J ends were trimmed by 4 bases and 1 base, with 14 bases remaining between them. The CDR3 loop reads CASSTDNYFSGNTIYF. In nucleotides, the CDR3 is TGTGCCAGTAGTACCGACAATTACTTTTCTGGAAACACCATATATTTT.

Notes on this clone: The identical CDR3 is also encoded by other nucleotide sequences in the sample. V gene TRBV5-4 combines with J gene TRBJ2-7; D possibly corresponds to TRBD1 (5 bases). The CDR3 consists of 14 residues. V gave up 4 bases and J gave up 2 bases, with 13 bases separating them. CDR1 SGHNT and CDR2 YYREEE come from the germline V gene (reference sequence). The CDR3 protein is CASSPSQGAYEQYF. The CDR3 region has the DNA TGTGCCAGCAGCCCCTCGCAGGGCGCCTACGAGCAGTACTTC.

To note about this clone: Other DNA sequences in this sample translate to the same CDR3. This rearrangement joins TRBV9 to TRBJ1-1, with D possibly matching TRBD1 (6 bases). CDR1 is SGDLS, CDR2 YYNGEE, per germline. V was trimmed by 3 bases and J by 2 bases, leaving 8 bases between them. This CDR3 contains 13 residues. The CDR3 sequence is CASSEGGNTEAFF. The CDR3 DNA is TGTGCCAGCAGCGAGGGGGGTAACACTGAAGCTTTCTTT. Looking up the rest from reference TRBV9 and TRBJ1-1 gives the full variable domain: DSGVTQTPKHLITATGQRVTLRCSPRSGDLSVYWYQQSLDQGLQFLIQYYNGEERAKGNILERFSAQQFPDLHSELNLSSLELGDSALYFCASSEGGNTEAFFGQGTRLTVV.

The gene calls are TRBV10-1 and TRBJ2-2; TRBD2 matches 8 bases. Per germline, CDR1 WNHNN and CDR2 SYGVQD (reference sequence). This CDR3 is 17 amino acids long. V was pared by 3 bases and J by 6 bases, with 12 bases of the junction left unmatched. This CDR3 reads CASSDVREGRSAGELFF. Here the CDR3 DNA reads TGCGCCAGCAGTGATGTCCGGGAGGGCCGGTCTGCCGGGGAGCTGTTTTTT.

The chain recombines TRBV11-2 with TRBJ1-5; D not resolved. Trimming took off 1 base at V and 9 bases at J, with 13 bases between the two ends. The germline CDR1 and CDR2 sequences are SGHAT and FQNNGV. The CDR3 is 14 amino acids. CDR3 loop: CASSLGPKAWPQHF. The CDR3 DNA is TGTGCCAGCAGCTTAGGCCCTAAAGCCTGGCCCCAGCATTTT.

The table lists this clone with a few counts. This chain uses TRBV10-1 with TRBJ2-7; D gene ambiguous. V was trimmed by 3 bases and J by 5 bases, leaving 17 bases between them. The V gene's germline CDR1 is WNHNN and CDR2 SYGVQD (reference sequence). This CDR3 comprises 15 residues. This CDR3 is CASSDLEHQFHEQYF. Written as DNA, the CDR3 is TGCGCCAGCAGTGACCTTGAACACCAATTCCACGAGCAGTACTTC.

A note on this clone: Other DNA sequences in the sample encode the same CDR3. The rearrangement uses TRBV4-1 and TRBJ2-1, with TRBD2 identical over 14 bases. In germline, CDR1 is MGHRA, CDR2 YSYEKL. With 0 bases clipped from V and 6 bases from J, the junction kept 1 base outside the gene matches. The length of the CDR3 is 16 residues. The CDR3 DNA follows: TGCGCCAGCAGCCAAGAGGGACTAGCGGGAGTCAATGAGCAGTTCTTC. This gives the protein CASSQEGLAGVNEQFF.

The rearrangement links TRBV6-5 to TRBJ2-1; 8 bases line up with TRBD2. CDR1 and CDR2 from the germline V gene are MNHEY and SVGAGI. Trimming cost V 4 bases and J 2 bases; bases outside gene matches: 4. CDR3 size: 15 residues. CDR3: CASSLYGGAYNEQFF. The CDR3 DNA reads TGTGCCAGCAGTTTATACGGGGGGGCCTACAATGAGCAGTTCTTC.

The rearrangement links TRBV7-9 to TRBJ1-4, with 7 bases aligning to TRBD1. The trim removed 4 bases at V and 8 bases at J, leaving 10 bases unmatched. The CDR3 runs to 15 residues. The germline V gene has CDR1 SEHNR and CDR2 FQNEAQ (reference sequence). The CDR3 coding sequence is TGTGCCAGCAGCTCGACCGGGACAGCGACGGAAAAACTGTTTTTT. Translated, it gives CASSSTGTATEKLFF.

V gene TRBV28 combines with J gene TRBJ1-1; the D is unclear. The V end lost 3 bases, the J end lost 4 bases, and 18 bases lay between the germline ends. Germline V gene data show CDR1 as MDHEN and CDR2 as SYDVKM. CDR3 length equals 16 residues. CDR3 DNA sequence: TGTGCCAGCAGTTTTGTGCCACCAGCGGTTGGCACTGAAGCTTTCTTT. It encodes CASSFVPPAVGTEAFF.

The rearrangement joins TRBV11-2 to TRBJ2-7, with D perhaps assigned TRBD1 or TRBD2 (5 bases each). CDR1 SGHAT and CDR2 FQNNGV come from the germline V gene. Trimming stripped 3 bases from V and 6 bases from J, with 15 bases between. The CDR3 is made up of 14 amino acids. The CDR3 nucleotides are TGTGCCAGCAGCTTTGATAGGGACGCCTCCGAGCAGTACTTC. Translating it yields CASSFDRDASEQYF.

The chain joins TRBV5-4 to TRBJ2-7; weak D call: TRBD1 (6 bases). The CDR3 is 12 residues long. The V end lost 2 bases, the J end lost 7 bases, and 10 bases lay between the germline ends. Looked up from germline, CDR1 is SGHNT and CDR2 is YYREEE (reference sequence). For the CDR3, the DNA is TGTGCCAGCAGCTTTGGGGGACAAGAGCAGTACTTC. Protein product: CASSFGGQEQYF.

This clone appeared once. The gene calls are TRBV6-5 and TRBJ2-7, with D hard to call. The germline V gene encodes CDR1 MNHEY and CDR2 SVGAGI. This CDR3 has 14 residues. V was shortened by 0 bases and J by 3 bases, with 9 bases between the two germline ends. DNA of the CDR3: TGTGCCAGCAGTTACTCGTCCAGTTACTACGAGCAGTACTTC. This gives the protein CASSYSSSYYEQYF.

V gene TRBV4-2 combines with J gene TRBJ2-3, with TRBD2 identical over 10 bases. The germline V gene has CDR1 LGHNA and CDR2 YNFKEQ. J lost 0 bases, V lost 0 bases, and 6 bases had no gene match. The CDR3 length is 18 residues. This chain's CDR3 is CASSQEIAGGPSTDTQYF. CDR3 bases: TGTGCCAGCAGCCAAGAGATAGCGGGGGGCCCTAGCACAGATACGCAGTATTTT.

This clone was recorded a few times. The chain has TRBV7-9 and TRBJ2-3; D may be TRBD1 (5 bases). V lost 4 bases, J lost 5 bases, and 19 bases lay in between. The germline gives CDR1 SEHNR, CDR2 FQNEAQ (reference sequence). The CDR3 spans 16 residues. CDR3 DNA sequence: TGTGCCAGCAGCTCTCCTGCCCCCGGACAAGAAGATACGCAGTATTTT. It is translated as CASSSPAPGQEDTQYF.

The gene calls are TRBV20-1 and TRBJ1-4; the D gene is possibly TRBD1 (5 bases). Germline loops: CDR1 DFQATT, CDR2 SNEGSKA (reference sequence). The CDR3 has 11 amino acids. Deletions cut 5 bases from V and 14 bases from J, with 15 bases between. CDR3 amino acids: CSAYRGGNLFF. CDR3 bases: TGCAGTGCTTACCGGGGCGGAAACCTGTTTTTT.

This sequence joins TRBV6-6 and TRBJ2-2; D perhaps matches TRBD1 (5 bases). The CDR3 consists of 14 residues. V was clipped by 8 bases and J by 4 bases, with 14 bases between them. In germline, CDR1 is MNHNY, CDR2 SVGAGI (reference sequence). CDR3 amino acids: CASALGVGTGELFF. CDR3 in DNA: TGTGCCAGCGCCCTAGGGGTAGGCACCGGGGAGCTGTTTTTT.

CDR3 residues: CASSEGPGQNYGYTF. The DNA for the CDR3 is TGTGCCAGCAGTGAAGGGCCAGGGCAAAACTATGGCTACACCTTC. The rearrangement uses TRBV6-1 and TRBJ1-2; TRBD1 might be the D (5 bases). The CDR3 has 15 residues. Germline V gene lookup returns CDR1 MNHNS and CDR2 SASEGT. V lost 1 base and J 2 bases, leaving 11 bases between the germline ends.

The genes are TRBV2 and TRBJ1-3, with unresolved D. Trimming cost V 8 bases and J 1 base, with 9 bases left between them. Germline V gene sequence: CDR1 SNHLY, CDR2 FYNNEI. CDR3 length equals 13 residues. The CDR3 nucleotides are TGTGCCAGCTCTCTCAGGTCTGGAAACACCATATATTTT. Its protein is CASSLRSGNTIYF.

This chain connects TRBV30 to TRBJ2-2; D is undetermined. The length of the CDR3 is 14 residues. V was shortened by 0 bases and J by 4 bases, with 9 bases between the two germline ends. CDR1 is GTSNPN, CDR2 SVGIG, per germline (reference sequence). CDR3 sequence reads: CAWSVYSTTGELFF. The CDR3 nucleotides are TGTGCCTGGAGTGTATACAGTACCACCGGGGAGCTGTTTTTT.

V is TRBV6-6 and J is TRBJ2-7; the match to TRBD2 covers 10 bases. The CDR3 runs 15 residues. V was pared by 6 bases and J by 4 bases, with 9 bases of the junction left unmatched. The germline V gene has CDR1 MNHNY and CDR2 SVGAGI (reference sequence). CDR3 amino acids: CASRPPSGSGYEQYF. The CDR3 nucleotides read TGTGCCAGCAGACCTCCTAGCGGGAGTGGGTACGAGCAGTACTTC.

The rearrangement links TRBV13 to TRBJ2-2; 11 bases are a match to TRBD1. Per germline, CDR1 PRHDT and CDR2 FYEKMQ (reference sequence). This CDR3 contains 16 residues. The V gene end was trimmed by 4 bases and the J gene end by 4 bases; junction bases not matched to a gene: 5. The chain's CDR3 is CASSSWGTGGTGELFF. CDR3 coding DNA: TGTGCCAGCAGCTCTTGGGGGACAGGGGGCACCGGGGAGCTGTTTTTT.

The genes are TRBV21-1 and TRBJ1-2. TRBV21-1 is marked as a pseudogene. This CDR3 region has 11 residues. CDR3 bases: TGTGCCAGCAGCTCGAAATATGGCTACACCTTC. The encoded protein is CASSSKYGYTF.